This T cell receptor beta chain is from a study of CD8 T cells in Susac syndrome. Study-level background: Treatment status at blood draw for the Susac syndrome patients was therapy-naive, corticosteroids, or intravenous immunoglobulin alone.

The authors carried out high-throughput sequencing of TCR beta. They applied it to CD8+ and CD4+ T cells obtained from blood. Findings and caveats of the study: Individuals included in the TCR sequencing and HLA analysis were acknowledged by the study to be relatively few in number.

RNA in amounts of roughly 0.5 to 1 ug was reverse transcribed with random hexamers. TCRdb re-called the immunoSEQ multiplex PCR reads with MiXCR, one entry per CDR3 protein. In the table there are under 200,000 distinct CDR3 sequences, roughly 90% of which are singletons. The V end was cut by 4 bases, the J end by 8 bases, with 22 bases between. The CDR3 length is 16 residues. Germline assignment: CDR1 SGHDN and CDR2 FVKESK. For this clonotype: Its antigen is currently unknown.

The chain links TRBV14 to TRBJ2-3; perhaps D is TRBD1 or TRBD2 (5 bases each). Source material: CD4+ T cells from PBMCs. The clonotype comes from a human donor with Susac syndrome. The CDR3: CASSRPPRGALGTQYF. The DNA for the CDR3 is TGTGCCAGCAGCCGCCCGCCCCGAGGGGCCCTCGGTACGCAGTATTTT. The whole variable domain, filled in from reference TRBV14 and TRBJ2-3, reads EAGVTQFPSHSVIEKGQTVTLRCDPISGHDNLYWYRRVMGKEIKFLLHFVKESKQDESGMPNNRFLAERTGGTYSTLKVQPAELEDSGVYFCASSRPPRGALGTQYFGPGTRLTVL.